The 22 T cell receptor beta chains given below trace back to one sample, sequenced in a study of monozygotic twins with inflammatory bowel disease. From its re-call of the 5' RACE reads, TCRdb lists each CDR3 protein once, without DNA. The specimen's table records about 160,000 distinct CDR3 sequences. Sequenced input: blood. These TCRs come from a human donor with ulcerative colitis or Crohn's disease, or a healthy co-twin of an affected twin (not recorded which).

The chain is built from TRBV7-6 and TRBJ2-1; TCRdb picks TRBD1, but there is no DNA to check that call. Germline V CDR1 and CDR2: SGHVS, FNYEAQ. The CDR3 extends over 16 amino acids. CDR3 residues: CASSSYTYRGHDEQFF.

This chain links TRBV7-9 with TRBJ2-7. The CDR3 has 14 residues. CDR1 and CDR2 from the germline V gene are SEHNR and FQNEAQ (reference sequence). The CDR3 reads CASSLSLEAYEQYF. Combining the CDR3 with reference TRBV7-9 and TRBJ2-7 gives the whole variable domain DTGVSQNPRHKITKRGQNVTFRCDPISEHNRLYWYRQTLGQGPEFLTYFQNEAQLEKSRLLSDRFSAERPKGSFSTLEIQRTEQGDSAMYLCASSLSLEAYEQYFGPGTRLTVT.

The V call is TRBV4-1, the J call TRBJ1-5; with no DNA, the TCRdb D assignment of TRBD1 cannot be verified. CDR1 MGHRA and CDR2 YSYEKL come from the germline V gene. The CDR3 consists of 17 residues. The CDR3 loop reads CASSQPGAGGGNQPQHF.

The chain carries TRBV12-3 or TRBV12-4 and TRBJ1-2; TCRdb lists TRBD1, though no DNA is available to test this call. This CDR3 comprises 14 residues. CDR3: CASSVRRRFNGYTF.

The rearrangement links TRBV2 to TRBJ2-4; TCRdb outputs TRBD1, but without DNA this stays unchecked. This CDR3 spans 16 amino acids. Germline lookup yields CDR1 SNHLY and CDR2 FYNNEI. CDR3 region: CASSAPQLLAKNIQYF. Together with reference TRBV2 and TRBJ2-4, the CDR3 gives the full variable domain: EPEVTQTPSHQVTQMGQEVILRCVPISNHLYFYWYRQILGQKVEFLVSFYNNEISEKSEIFDDQFSVERPDGSNFTLKIRSTKLEDSAMYFCASSAPQLLAKNIQYFGAGTRLSVL.

V and J are TRBV5-1 and TRBJ1-1; lacking DNA, the TRBD1 call made by TCRdb goes unchecked. The CDR3 is 13 residues long. CDR1 SGHRS and CDR2 YFSETQ come from the germline V gene. CDR3 in amino acids: CASSQPTGGEAFF.

The chain uses TRBV18 and TRBJ1-5; TCRdb's assignment of TRBD1 cannot be checked, as there is no DNA. The CDR3 runs to 14 residues. Germline V CDR1 and CDR2: KGHSH, LQKENI. CDR3 amino acids: CASSRTGDRQPQHF.

The genes are TRBV13 and TRBJ2-3; TCRdb's D call, TRBD1, is unchecked because there is no DNA. This CDR3 comprises 16 residues. Per the germline V gene, CDR1 is PRHDT and CDR2 is FYEKMQ (reference sequence). The CDR3: CASSLEGQGYVGTQYF. Supplemented by reference TRBV13 and TRBJ2-3, the full variable domain reads AAGVIQSPRHLIKEKRETATLKCYPIPRHDTVYWYQQGPGQDPQFLISFYEKMQSDKGSIPDRFSAQQFSDYHSELNMSSLELGDSALYFCASSLEGQGYVGTQYFGPGTRLTVL.

The chain carries TRBV5-1 and TRBJ1-1; the D call of TRBD1 rests on TCRdb alone, since no DNA is present to check it. Germline lookup yields CDR1 SGHRS and CDR2 YFSETQ. The length of the CDR3 is 15 residues. CDR3 amino acids: CASTRLGQGNTEAFF. The complete variable domain, with remaining parts taken from reference TRBV5-1 and TRBJ1-1, reads KAGVTQTPRYLIKTRGQQVTLSCSPISGHRSVSWYQQTPGQGLQFLFEYFSETQRNKGNFPGRFSGRQFSNSRSEMNVSTLELGDSALYLCASTRLGQGNTEAFFGQGTRLTVV.

The V and J genes are TRBV6-1 and TRBJ2-5; absent DNA, TCRdb's TRBD2 call cannot be checked. The V gene's germline CDR1 is MNHNS and CDR2 SASEGT. The length of the CDR3 is 14 residues. The CDR3 region is CASIGVGQGETQYF.

V gene TRBV9 combines with J gene TRBJ2-5; TCRdb names TRBD1, which stays unverified in the absence of DNA. The CDR3 length is 17 residues. From germline, CDR1 is SGDLS and CDR2 YYNGEE. The CDR3 region is CASSPRDRDSDSETQYF.

The chain joins TRBV7-9 to TRBJ2-1; TCRdb returns TRBD2, unconfirmable since there is no DNA. This CDR3 is built from 14 residues. CDR1 is SEHNR and CDR2 is FQNEAQ in the germline V gene (reference sequence). This chain's CDR3 is CASSSGTSGNEQFF.

This sequence joins TRBV12-3 or TRBV12-4 and TRBJ1-6; the TCRdb D gene call, TRBD1, has no DNA to confirm it. The CDR3 totals 16 residues. CDR3: CASSLGRDRLNSPLHF.

V is TRBV5-1 and J is TRBJ2-7; without DNA, the TCRdb call of TRBD2 cannot be checked. Germline-derived CDR1 and CDR2 are SGHRS and YFSETQ. CDR3 length: 16 amino acids. The CDR3 here is CASSRTSGGATYEQYF.

This chain links TRBV7-2 with TRBJ2-3; the TCRdb D gene call, TRBD2, has no DNA to confirm it. The CDR3 has 15 residues. Germline assignment: CDR1 SGHTA and CDR2 FQGNSA. This chain's CDR3 is CASSRGLAGSNTQYF. Combining the CDR3 with reference TRBV7-2 and TRBJ2-3 gives the whole variable domain GAGVSQSPSNKVTEKGKDVELRCDPISGHTALYWYRQSLGQGLEFLIYFQGNSAPDKSGLPSDRFSAERTGGSVSTLTIQRTQQEDSAVYLCASSRGLAGSNTQYFGPGTRLTVL.

V and J are TRBV5-4 and TRBJ1-1; TCRdb outputs TRBD1, but without DNA this stays unchecked. Germline CDR1 is SGHNT and CDR2 is YYREEE (reference sequence). The CDR3 sequence is 15 residues long. The CDR3 loop reads CASSLLGQGNTEAFF. The variable domain in full, with the rest retrieved from reference TRBV5-4 and TRBJ1-1, is ETGVTQSPTHLIKTRGQQVTLRCSSQSGHNTVSWYQQALGQGPQFIFQYYREEENGRGNFPPRFSGLQFPNYSSELNVNALELDDSALYLCASSLLGQGNTEAFFGQGTRLTVV.

The chain uses TRBV7-8 and TRBJ2-7; the D gene TCRdb calls, TRBD1, cannot be checked with no DNA. Germline V gene lookup returns CDR1 SGHVS and CDR2 FQNEAQ. The CDR3 is 14 amino acids. CDR3 loop: CASRKTGPVYEQYF.

This chain uses TRBV5-3 with TRBJ1-2. TRBV5-3 qualifies as an ORF whose function is uncertain. This CDR3 is built from 13 residues. Here the CDR3 reads CARSPKRHRGYTF.

The chain is built from TRBV20-1 and TRBJ1-1. Germline lookup yields CDR1 DFQATT and CDR2 SNEGSKA (reference sequence). The CDR3 extends over 15 amino acids. The CDR3 region is CSARDKGGLNTEAFF.

The rearrangement links TRBV28 to TRBJ2-4; TCRdb selects TRBD2, and the lack of DNA leaves this call unchecked. Per germline, CDR1 MDHEN and CDR2 SYDVKM. The CDR3 is 15 amino acids. CDR3: CASTRKGLAKNIQYF.

The chain is built from TRBV27 and TRBJ2-3; TCRdb designates TRBD2, a call that cannot be tested without DNA. This CDR3 is 15 amino acids long. Looked up from germline, CDR1 is MNHEY and CDR2 is SMNVEV (reference sequence). CDR3: CASSSGLTGADTQYF.

The chain joins TRBV5-1 to TRBJ2-3. Germline V gene data show CDR1 as SGHRS and CDR2 as YFSETQ. CDR3 length equals 15 residues. This chain's CDR3 is CASSLSYGGTDTQYF.